Listed below are T cell receptor beta chains from one sample, sequenced in a study of CD8 T cells in ankylosing spondylitis. TCRdb re-called the 5' RACE reads with MiXCR, one entry per CDR3 protein. Of approximately 300,000 distinct CDR3 sequences in the sample, 20% were seen once. The sample was blood, either unsorted or a sorted T cell fraction (not recorded which). The receptors come from a male donor with ankylosing spondylitis or in good health (not recorded which). CDR3s leave out the opening cysteine and the closing phenylalanine or tryptophan.

v_call	j_call	cdr3_aa
TRBV20-1	TRBJ1-5	SACRQGNQPQH
TRBV20-1	TRBJ2-2	SARPLNTGELF
TRBV5-5	TRBJ2-3	ASSQLAGVADTQY
TRBV12-3/TRBV12-4	TRBJ2-3	ASSFSETDTQY
TRBV2	TRBJ2-2	ASSELMGLTGELF
TRBV29-1	TRBJ1-2	SVGGGYGYT
TRBV5-1	TRBJ1-2	ASSPDGTAYGYT
TRBV7-8	TRBJ2-2	ASSIIGLAGGTGELF
TRBV2	TRBJ1-2	ASSASREGGGYT
TRBV5-6	TRBJ2-2	ASSYAGWTGELF
TRBV5-1	TRBJ1-1	ASSPPGQEAF
TRBV12-3/TRBV12-4	TRBJ2-1	ASSPGLAGSAREQF
TRBV7-6	TRBJ1-5	ASSLSATSNQPQH
TRBV6-1	TRBJ2-2	ASKTPVQRGGYTGELF
TRBV5-1	TRBJ2-1	ASSPGQVSYNEQF
TRBV11-2	TRBJ1-3	ASSLGQGGGNTIY
TRBV3-1	TRBJ2-5	ASSLQDRGHQETQY